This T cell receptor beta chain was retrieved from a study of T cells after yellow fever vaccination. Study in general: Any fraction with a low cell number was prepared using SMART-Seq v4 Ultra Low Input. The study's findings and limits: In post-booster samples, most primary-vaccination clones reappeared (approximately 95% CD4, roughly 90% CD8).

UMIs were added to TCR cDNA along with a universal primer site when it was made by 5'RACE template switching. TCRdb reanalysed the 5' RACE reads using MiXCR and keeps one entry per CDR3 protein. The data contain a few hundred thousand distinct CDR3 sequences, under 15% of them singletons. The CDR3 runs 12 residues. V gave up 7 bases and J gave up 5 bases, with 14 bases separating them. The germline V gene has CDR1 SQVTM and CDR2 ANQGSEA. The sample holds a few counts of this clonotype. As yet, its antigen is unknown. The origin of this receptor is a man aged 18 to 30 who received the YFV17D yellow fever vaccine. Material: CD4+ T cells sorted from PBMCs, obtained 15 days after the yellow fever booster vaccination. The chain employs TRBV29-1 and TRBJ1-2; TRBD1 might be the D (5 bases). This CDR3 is CSAQESGYGYTF. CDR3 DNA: TGCAGCGCCCAAGAGTCAGGGTATGGCTACACCTTC.